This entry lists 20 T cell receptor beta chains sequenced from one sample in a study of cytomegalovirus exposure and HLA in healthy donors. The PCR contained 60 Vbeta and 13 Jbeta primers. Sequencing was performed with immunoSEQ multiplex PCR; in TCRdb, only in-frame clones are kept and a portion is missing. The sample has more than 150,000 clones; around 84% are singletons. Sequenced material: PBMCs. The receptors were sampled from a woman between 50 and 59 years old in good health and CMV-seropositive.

Here the CDR3 reads CASVLGTGSGGSYEQYF. The DNA of the CDR3 is TGTGCCAGCGTGTTAGGGACCGGCAGCGGGGGGTCCTACGAGCAGTACTTC. The V gene is TRBV2, the J gene TRBJ2-7; 9 bases align to TRBD2. V was pared by 8 bases and J by 1 base, with 15 bases of the junction left unmatched. The CDR3 loop spans 17 amino acids. Germline V gene sequence: CDR1 SNHLY, CDR2 FYNNEI.

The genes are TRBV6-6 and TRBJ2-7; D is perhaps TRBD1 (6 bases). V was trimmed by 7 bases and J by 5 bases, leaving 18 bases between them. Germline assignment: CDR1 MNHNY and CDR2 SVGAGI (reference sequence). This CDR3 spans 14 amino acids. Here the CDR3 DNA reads TGTGCCAGCACCTTTTCCCCTTACAGGGACGAGCAGTACTTC. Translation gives CASTFSPYRDEQYF.

In DNA, the CDR3 is TGTGCCAGCAAGGGGGGGGGCTTGGAGACCCAGTACTTC. This sequence encodes CASKGGGLETQYF. This chain uses TRBV28 with TRBJ2-5; tentatively, D is TRBD2 (7 bases). V was shortened by 7 bases and J by 5 bases, with 14 bases between the two germline ends. This CDR3 comprises 13 residues. The germline gives CDR1 MDHEN, CDR2 SYDVKM.

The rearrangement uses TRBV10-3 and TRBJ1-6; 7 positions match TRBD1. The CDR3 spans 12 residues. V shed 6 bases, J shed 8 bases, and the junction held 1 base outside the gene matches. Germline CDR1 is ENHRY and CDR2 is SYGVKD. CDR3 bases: TGTGCCATCAGAGGGACAGATTCACCCCTCCACTTT. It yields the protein CAIRGTDSPLHF.

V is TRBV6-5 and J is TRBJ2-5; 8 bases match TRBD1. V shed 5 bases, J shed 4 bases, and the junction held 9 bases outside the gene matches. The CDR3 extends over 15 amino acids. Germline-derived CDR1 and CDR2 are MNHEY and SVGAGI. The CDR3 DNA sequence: TGTGCCAGCAGTACCATTCAGGGGGCTAGAGAGACCCAGTACTTC. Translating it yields CASSTIQGARETQYF.

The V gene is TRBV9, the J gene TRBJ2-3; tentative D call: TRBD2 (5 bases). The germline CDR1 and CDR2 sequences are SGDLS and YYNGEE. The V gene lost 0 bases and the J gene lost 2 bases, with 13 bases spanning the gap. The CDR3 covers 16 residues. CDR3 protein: CASSVDPARDTDTQYF. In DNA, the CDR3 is TGTGCCAGCAGCGTAGATCCCGCCCGGGACACAGATACGCAGTATTTT.

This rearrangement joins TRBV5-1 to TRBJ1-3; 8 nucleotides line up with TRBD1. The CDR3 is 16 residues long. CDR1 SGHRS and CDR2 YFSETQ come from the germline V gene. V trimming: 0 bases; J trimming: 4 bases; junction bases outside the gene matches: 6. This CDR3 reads CASSLEPGGPGNTIYF. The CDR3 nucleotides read TGCGCCAGCAGCTTGGAACCAGGGGGCCCGGGAAACACCATATATTTT.

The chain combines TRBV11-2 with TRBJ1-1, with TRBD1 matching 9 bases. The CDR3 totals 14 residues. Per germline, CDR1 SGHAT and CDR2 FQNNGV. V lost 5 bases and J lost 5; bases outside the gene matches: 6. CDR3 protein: CASSENRGLTEAFF. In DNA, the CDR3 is TGTGCCAGCAGCGAGAACAGGGGGCTTACTGAAGCTTTCTTT.

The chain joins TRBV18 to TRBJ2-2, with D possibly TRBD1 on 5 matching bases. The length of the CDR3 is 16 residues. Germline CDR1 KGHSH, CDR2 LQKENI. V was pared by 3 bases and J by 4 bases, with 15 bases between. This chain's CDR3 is CASSPSRQGATGELFF. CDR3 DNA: TGTGCCAGCTCACCCTCACGTCAGGGTGCCACCGGGGAGCTGTTTTTT.

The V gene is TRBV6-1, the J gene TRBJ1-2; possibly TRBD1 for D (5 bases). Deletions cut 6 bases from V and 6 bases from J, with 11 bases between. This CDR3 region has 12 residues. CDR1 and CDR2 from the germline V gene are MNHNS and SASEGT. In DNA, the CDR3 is TGTGCCAGCAGCGGGGGGTGGGATGGCTACACCTTC. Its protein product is CASSGGWDGYTF.

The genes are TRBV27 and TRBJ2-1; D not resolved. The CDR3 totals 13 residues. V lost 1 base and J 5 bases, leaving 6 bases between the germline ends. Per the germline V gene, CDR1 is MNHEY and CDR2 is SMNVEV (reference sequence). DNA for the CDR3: TGTGCCAGCAGTTTATATCCCGACAATGAGCAGTTCTTC. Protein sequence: CASSLYPDNEQFF.

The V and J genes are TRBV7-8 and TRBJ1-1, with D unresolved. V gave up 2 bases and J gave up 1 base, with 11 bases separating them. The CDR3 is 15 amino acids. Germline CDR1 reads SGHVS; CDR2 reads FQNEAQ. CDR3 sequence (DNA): TGTGCCAGCAGCTTATCGCAGAACAGGAACACTGAAGCTTTCTTT. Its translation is CASSLSQNRNTEAFF.

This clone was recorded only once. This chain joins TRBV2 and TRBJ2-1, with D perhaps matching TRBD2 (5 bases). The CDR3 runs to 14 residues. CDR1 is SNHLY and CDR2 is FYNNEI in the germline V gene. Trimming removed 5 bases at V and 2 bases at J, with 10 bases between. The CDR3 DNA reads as TGTGCCAGCAGTTTCGCCGGGGCCTACAATGAGCAGTTCTTC. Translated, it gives CASSFAGAYNEQFF. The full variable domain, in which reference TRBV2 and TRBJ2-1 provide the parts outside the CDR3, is EPEVTQTPSHQVTQMGQEVILRCVPISNHLYFYWYRQILGQKVEFLVSFYNNEISEKSEIFDDQFSVERPDGSNFTLKIRSTKLEDSAMYFCASSFAGAYNEQFFGPGTRLTVL.

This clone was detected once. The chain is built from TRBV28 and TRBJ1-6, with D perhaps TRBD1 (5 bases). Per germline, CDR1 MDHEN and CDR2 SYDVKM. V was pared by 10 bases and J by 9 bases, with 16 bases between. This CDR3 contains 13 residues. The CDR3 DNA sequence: TGTGCCACAAGGCGGGGGATGGGTTCACCCCTCCACTTT. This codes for CATRRGMGSPLHF.

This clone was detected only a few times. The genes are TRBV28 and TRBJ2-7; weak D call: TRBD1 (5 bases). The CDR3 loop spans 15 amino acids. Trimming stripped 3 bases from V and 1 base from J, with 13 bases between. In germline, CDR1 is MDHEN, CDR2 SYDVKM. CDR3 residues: CASSFRQMGSYEQYF. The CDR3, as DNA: TGTGCCAGCAGTTTCAGACAGATGGGGTCCTACGAGCAGTACTTC.

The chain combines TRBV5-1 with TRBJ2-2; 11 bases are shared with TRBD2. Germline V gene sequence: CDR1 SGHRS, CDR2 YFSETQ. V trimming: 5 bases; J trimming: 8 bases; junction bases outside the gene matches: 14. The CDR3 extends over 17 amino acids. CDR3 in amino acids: CASSTTTGTSGVGELFF. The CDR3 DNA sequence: TGCGCCAGCAGTACGACTACCGGGACTAGCGGAGTTGGGGAGCTGTTTTTT.

The CDR3 DNA sequence: TGTGCCAGCAGCGTAGGTCGGGGGGATTCACCCCTCCACTTT. Translating gives CASSVGRGDSPLHF. The V and J genes are TRBV9 and TRBJ1-6; D possibly corresponds to TRBD1 (5 bases). The germline V gene encodes CDR1 SGDLS and CDR2 YYNGEE. The CDR3 is 14 residues long. Trimming left V 0 bases short and J 8 bases short, with 9 bases between. The full variable domain, with the rest looked up from reference TRBV9 and TRBJ1-6, is DSGVTQTPKHLITATGQRVTLRCSPRSGDLSVYWYQQSLDQGLQFLIQYYNGEERAKGNILERFSAQQFPDLHSELNLSSLELGDSALYFCASSVGRGDSPLHFGNGTRLTVT.

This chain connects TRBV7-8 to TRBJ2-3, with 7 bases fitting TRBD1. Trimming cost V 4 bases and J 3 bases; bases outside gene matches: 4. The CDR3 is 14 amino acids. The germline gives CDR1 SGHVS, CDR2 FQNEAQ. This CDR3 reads CASSSGGRTDTQYF. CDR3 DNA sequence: TGTGCCAGCAGCTCAGGGGGACGAACAGATACGCAGTATTTT.

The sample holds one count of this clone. CDR3 residues: CASSIMGALGNQPQHF. In DNA, the CDR3 is TGTGCCAGTAGTATCATGGGGGCGCTGGGCAATCAGCCCCAGCATTTT. The chain uses TRBV19 and TRBJ1-5, with D perhaps TRBD1 (6 bases). Looked up from germline, CDR1 is LNHDA and CDR2 is SQIVND (reference sequence). The CDR3 length is 16 residues. Trimming took off 3 bases at V and 2 bases at J, with 14 bases between the two ends.

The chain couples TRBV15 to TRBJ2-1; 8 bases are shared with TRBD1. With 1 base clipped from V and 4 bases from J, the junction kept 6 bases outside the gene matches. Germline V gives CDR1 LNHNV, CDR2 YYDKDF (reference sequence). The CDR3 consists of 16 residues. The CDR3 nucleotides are TGTGCCACCAGCAGAGGAGGGGGGACAGGATACAATGAGCAGTTCTTC. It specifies CATSRGGGTGYNEQFF.